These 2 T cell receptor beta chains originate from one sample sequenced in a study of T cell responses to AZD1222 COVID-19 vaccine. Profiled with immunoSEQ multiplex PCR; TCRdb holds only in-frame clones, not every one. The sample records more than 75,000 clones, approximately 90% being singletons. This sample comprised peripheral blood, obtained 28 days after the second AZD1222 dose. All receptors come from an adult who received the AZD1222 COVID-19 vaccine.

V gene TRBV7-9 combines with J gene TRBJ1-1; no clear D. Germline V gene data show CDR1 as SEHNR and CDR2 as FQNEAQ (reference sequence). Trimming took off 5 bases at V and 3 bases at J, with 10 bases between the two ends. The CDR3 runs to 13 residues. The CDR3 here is CASSPYLDTEAFF. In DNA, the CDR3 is TGTGCCAGCAGCCCCTACCTTGACACTGAAGCTTTCTTT.

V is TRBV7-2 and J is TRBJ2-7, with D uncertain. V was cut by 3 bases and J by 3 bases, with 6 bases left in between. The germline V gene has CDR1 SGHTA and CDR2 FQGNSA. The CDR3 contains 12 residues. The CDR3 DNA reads TGTGCCAGCAGCTTCATCAGCTACGAGCAGTACTTC. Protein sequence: CASSFISYEQYF.